The 26 T cell receptor beta chains reported below all come from one sample, sequenced in a study of control samples from healthy donors and cancer patients (dated by TCRdb to the early 2020s). Library method: the immunoSEQ multiplex PCR assay. This is the immuneACCESS table as TCRdb keeps it, with only in-frame sequences that have V and J called. A part of the clones is gone; compared with another copy, unresolved V genes explain less than half, and the rest is unexplained. The sample has about 51,000 clones on record, roughly nine tenths of them singletons. The leading ten clones occupy more than 1.5% of the sample. The specimen was PBMCs. The receptors shown here come from a man between 40 and 49 years old with colorectal cancer.

The chain has TRBV7-8 and TRBJ1-2; no definite D call. CDR1 and CDR2 (germline): SGHVS, FQNEAQ. With 1 base removed from V and 8 bases from J, the gap between germline ends came to 14 bases. The CDR3 has 14 residues. CDR3 loop: CASSLDILKRGYTF. The CDR3 region has the DNA TGTGCCAGCAGCTTAGACATTCTCAAAAGGGGCTACACCTTC.

The V call is TRBV5-4, the J call TRBJ1-1; D gene ambiguous. The CDR3 consists of 11 residues. Germline V gene sequence: CDR1 SGHNT, CDR2 YYREEE (reference sequence). V gave up 0 bases and J gave up 5 bases, with 2 bases separating them. CDR3 amino acids: CASSLGTEAFF. CDR3 DNA: TGTGCCAGCAGCTTGGGTACTGAAGCTTTCTTT.

V is TRBV29-1 and J is TRBJ2-5; D not certain. V was trimmed by 7 bases and J by 5 bases, leaving 14 bases between them. The germline gives CDR1 SQVTM, CDR2 ANQGSEA. The CDR3 consists of 12 residues. The CDR3 DNA is TGCAGCGCCGACCTCCTGATGGAGACCCAGTACTTC. Its protein is CSADLLMETQYF. Complete variable domain (other parts from reference TRBV29-1 and TRBJ2-5): SAVISQKPSRDICQRGTSLTIQCQVDSQVTMMFWYRQQPGQSLTLIATANQGSEATYESGFVIDKFPISRPNLTFSTLTVSNMSPEDSSIYLCSADLLMETQYFGPGTRLLVL.

This sequence joins TRBV2 and TRBJ2-3, with 10 bases identical to TRBD1. This CDR3 is 16 amino acids long. V was pared by 6 bases and J by 4 bases, with 10 bases of the junction left unmatched. Germline V gene lookup returns CDR1 SNHLY and CDR2 FYNNEI. The DNA for the CDR3 is TGTGCCAGCAGGTACCGGGACAGGGGTATGCCAGATACGCAGTATTTT. As protein: CASRYRDRGMPDTQYF.

V is TRBV29-1 and J is TRBJ2-5; 8 bases align to TRBD1. This CDR3 is built from 14 residues. Germline values: CDR1 SQVTM, CDR2 ANQGSEA. The trim removed 6 bases at V and 2 bases at J, leaving 8 bases unmatched. The CDR3 nucleotides are TGCAGCGTCGCGACAGGGGTTCGGCAAGAGACCCAGTACTTC. Residues: CSVATGVRQETQYF.

This chain links TRBV6-5 with TRBJ1-5; D is ambiguous. CDR3 length equals 15 residues. The V and J ends lost 6 bases and 0 bases respectively, with 12 bases between them. From germline, CDR1 is MNHEY and CDR2 SVGAGI. For the CDR3, the DNA is TGTGCCAGCAGCCTCGAGAGATATAGCAATCAGCCCCAGCATTTT. Its translation: CASSLERYSNQPQHF.

This sequence joins TRBV24-1 and TRBJ2-7, with D perhaps TRBD1 or TRBD2 (5 bases each). This CDR3 contains 14 residues. Trimming pared 5 bases from V and 6 bases from J, leaving 16 bases between. Per germline, CDR1 KGHDR and CDR2 SFDVKD. The CDR3 DNA sequence: TGTGCCACCAGTGGAAGGGACCCAGGCCGCGAGCAGTACTTC. Amino acid sequence: CATSGRDPGREQYF.

The rearrangement joins TRBV11-1 to TRBJ2-2; unclear D gene. CDR3 size: 14 residues. V was trimmed by 5 bases and J by 3 bases, leaving 10 bases between them. Germline CDR1 reads SGHAT; CDR2 reads FQDESV (reference sequence). CDR3 sequence reads: CASSPDMDTGELFF. Written as DNA, the CDR3 is TGTGCCAGCAGCCCCGACATGGACACCGGGGAGCTGTTTTTT. The full variable domain, rest sourced from reference TRBV11-1 and TRBJ2-2, is EAEVAQSPRYKITEKSQAVAFWCDPISGHATLYWYRQILGQGPELLVQFQDESVVDDSQLPKDRFSAERLKGVDSTLKIQPAELGDSAMYLCASSPDMDTGELFFGEGSRLTVL.

Notes on this clone: At one end, the junction sequence differs from germline, possibly due to a read error. The chain joins TRBV28 to TRBJ1-6; D gene ambiguous. Germline values: CDR1 MDHEN, CDR2 SYDVKM. The CDR3 runs 14 residues. The CDR3 sequence is CASSQPSQPSSLHF. DNA of the CDR3: TGTGCCAGCAGTCAACCTTCTCAGCCTTCATCCCTCCACTTT.

V usage is TRBV30 and J usage is TRBJ2-7; TRBD1 matches 7 bases. The germline gives CDR1 GTSNPN, CDR2 SVGIG (reference sequence). This CDR3 spans 13 amino acids. Trimming at V came to 4 bases and at J to 3 bases, leaving 6 bases not matched to a gene. The CDR3 sequence: CAWTGQSSYEQYF. In DNA form, the CDR3 reads TGTGCCTGGACGGGACAGTCAAGCTACGAGCAGTACTTC. The full variable domain, in which reference TRBV30 and TRBJ2-7 provide the parts outside the CDR3, is SQTIHQWPATLVQPVGSPLSLECTVEGTSNPNLYWYRQAAGRGLQLLFYSVGIGQISSEVPQNLSASRPQDRQFILSSKKLLLSDSGFYLCAWTGQSSYEQYFGPGTRLTVT.

The V and J genes are TRBV6-2 or TRBV6-3 and TRBJ2-1; D not resolved. Trimming removed 4 bases at V and 6 bases at J, with 7 bases between. Per germline, CDR1 MNHEY and CDR2 SVGEGT. The CDR3 length is 12 residues. CDR3 region: CASSLLSNEQFF. CDR3 coding DNA: TGTGCCAGCAGTTTACTCTCCAATGAGCAGTTCTTC.

V and J are TRBV7-9 and TRBJ2-5, with 13 bases lining up with TRBD2. This CDR3 is built from 16 residues. CDR1 and CDR2 (germline): SEHNR, FQNEAQ (reference sequence). With V trimmed by 5 bases and J by 4 bases, 7 bases remained unmatched. The CDR3 bases are TGTGCCAGCAGCAATTCCCGGACTAGCGGGAGAGAGACCCAGTACTTC. Encoded protein: CASSNSRTSGRETQYF.

The chain couples TRBV19 to TRBJ2-7; D not resolved. The CDR3 is 13 amino acids. Trimming left V 3 bases short and J 3 bases short, with 9 bases between. Germline V gene lookup returns CDR1 LNHDA and CDR2 SQIVND (reference sequence). The DNA for the CDR3 is TGTGCCAGTAGTATTGGGCGGATCTACGAGCAGTACTTC. As protein: CASSIGRIYEQYF.

This rearrangement joins TRBV6-5 to TRBJ1-5, with 9 nucleotides matching TRBD1. CDR3 length equals 14 residues. Germline V CDR1 and CDR2: MNHEY, SVGAGI. After removal of 5 bases from V and 5 bases from J, the junction contained 4 bases not matched to a gene. The CDR3 nucleotides read TGTGCCAGCAGTCCTCGGACAGGGGATCAGCCCCAGCATTTT. Protein product: CASSPRTGDQPQHF.

The chain recombines TRBV28 with TRBJ1-5, with 8 positions matching TRBD1. CDR1 is MDHEN and CDR2 is SYDVKM in the germline V gene. Trimming took 10 bases from V and 1 from J; bases not matched to a gene: 3. The CDR3 has 13 amino acids. The CDR3 loop reads CATRGLSNQPQHF. DNA of the CDR3: TGTGCCACCAGGGGGCTGAGCAATCAGCCCCAGCATTTT. Looking up the rest from reference TRBV28 and TRBJ1-5 gives the full variable domain: DVKVTQSSRYLVKRTGEKVFLECVQDMDHENMFWYRQDPGLGLRLIYFSYDVKMKEKGDIPEGYSVSREKKERFSLILESASTNQTSMYLCATRGLSNQPQHFGDGTRLSIL.

The chain uses TRBV5-1 and TRBJ1-4, with 9 bases fitting TRBD1. V shed 4 bases, J shed 8 bases, and the junction held 6 bases outside the gene matches. CDR3 size: 14 residues. Germline V gives CDR1 SGHRS, CDR2 YFSETQ. The chain's CDR3 is CASSVGQGGEKLFF. The CDR3 nucleotides read TGCGCCAGCAGCGTGGGACAGGGTGGCGAAAAACTGTTTTTT.

The chain recombines TRBV5-5 with TRBJ2-7; no definite D call. Trimming pared 3 bases from V and 2 bases from J, leaving 12 bases between. The germline V gene encodes CDR1 SGHKS and CDR2 YYEKEE (reference sequence). The CDR3 has 14 amino acids. CDR3 in DNA: TGTGCCAGCAGCTGGGGTAAGGGCGCCTACGAGCAGTACTTC. Protein sequence: CASSWGKGAYEQYF.

This sequence joins TRBV4-1 and TRBJ2-1; TRBD1 or TRBD2 may be the D gene (5 bases each). Trimming removed 3 bases from V and 6 bases from J, with 9 bases in between. CDR3 length: 13 residues. In germline, CDR1 is MGHRA, CDR2 YSYEKL. The CDR3 DNA is TGCGCCAGCAGCCACCCTGGGACCAATGAGCAGTTCTTC. Translated, it gives CASSHPGTNEQFF.

J is TRBJ2-1 and V is TRBV27, with TRBD2 matching over 11 bases. The junction had 5 bases not matched to a gene; V was cut back by 5 bases and J by 2 bases. The germline gives CDR1 MNHEY, CDR2 SMNVEV (reference sequence). This CDR3 is 16 amino acids long. The CDR3 nucleotides read TGTGCCAGCAGTCTCGGGACTAGCGGTGCCTACAATGAGCAGTTCTTC. It translates to CASSLGTSGAYNEQFF.

V usage is TRBV6-2 or TRBV6-3 and J usage is TRBJ2-3; D perhaps matches TRBD2 (6 bases). Trimming took off 6 bases at V and 5 bases at J, with 18 bases between the two ends. The germline V gene has CDR1 MNHEY and CDR2 SVGEGT. The CDR3 is made up of 15 amino acids. In DNA, the CDR3 is TGTGCCAGCAGCCCCCTGGGCGGCGGGATAGATACGCAGTATTTT. Protein: CASSPLGGGIDTQYF.

In DNA, the CDR3 is TGTGCCACCTCTAAACTTGGACAGCGCTACGAGCAGTACTTC. Protein product: CATSKLGQRYEQYF. This chain connects TRBV15 to TRBJ2-7, with D maybe TRBD1 (6 bases). This CDR3 has 14 residues. The V and J ends lost 8 bases and 3 bases respectively, with 17 bases between them. CDR1 is LNHNV and CDR2 is YYDKDF in the germline V gene (reference sequence).

The chain recombines TRBV5-1 with TRBJ2-5; TRBD1 matches at 12 bases. The CDR3 totals 15 residues. The V and J ends lost 5 bases and 5 bases, in that order; junction bases with no gene match: 7. Germline V gene lookup returns CDR1 SGHRS and CDR2 YFSETQ. CDR3 bases: TGCGCCAGCAGTCCCGGGACAGGGGGCGCCGAGACCCAGTACTTC. It is translated as CASSPGTGGAETQYF.

The V gene is TRBV6-1, the J gene TRBJ2-7; 7 nucleotides agree with TRBD2. V was clipped by 6 bases and J by 0 bases; unmatched bases: 5. The CDR3 length is 14 residues. Germline loops: CDR1 MNHNS, CDR2 SASEGT. The CDR3 DNA sequence: TGTGCCAGCAGCCATTGGGACTACTCCTACGAGCAGTACTTC. Protein product: CASSHWDYSYEQYF.

The chain links TRBV24-1 to TRBJ1-1; tentatively, D is TRBD1 (6 bases). The CDR3 loop spans 16 amino acids. The V end lost 0 bases, the J end lost 4 bases, and 14 bases lay between the germline ends. The germline V gene encodes CDR1 KGHDR and CDR2 SFDVKD. CDR3 in amino acids: CATSDLGQPLGTEAFF. Here the CDR3 DNA reads TGTGCCACCAGTGATTTGGGACAGCCCCTAGGCACTGAAGCTTTCTTT.

The V call is TRBV3-1 (or the pseudogene TRBV3-2), the J call TRBJ2-3; TRBD2 agrees at 11 bases. CDR3 size: 16 residues. The V gene end was trimmed by 0 bases and the J gene end by 6 bases; junction bases not matched to a gene: 5. Germline CDR1 reads LGHDT; CDR2 reads YNNKEL (reference sequence). The CDR3 DNA reads as TGTGCCAGCAGCCAAGATATACTAGCGGGAGTTGATACGCAGTATTTT. As protein: CASSQDILAGVDTQYF.

This chain joins TRBV5-1 and TRBJ2-1; 7 nucleotides align to TRBD2. The V gene's germline CDR1 is SGHRS and CDR2 YFSETQ. Trimming removed 4 bases from V and 3 bases from J; junction bases left unmatched: 4. This CDR3 is built from 14 residues. CDR3 amino acids: CASSQASGYNEQFF. Here the CDR3 DNA reads TGCGCCAGCAGCCAAGCTAGCGGCTACAATGAGCAGTTCTTC.